Listed below are T cell receptor beta chains from one sample, sequenced in a study of neurological immune-mediated disorders. TCRdb analysed the 5' RACE reads with MiXCR anew, one entry per CDR3 protein. In the table there are 45,000 to 55,000 distinct CDR3 sequences, 10% of which are singletons. Specimen: PBMCs. These receptors were collected from a woman aged 40 to 50 with HTLV-1-associated myelopathy (HAM/TSP). CDR3s include the opening cysteine and the closing phenylalanine or tryptophan. D genes are given only for firm matches. Some rows have no size entry. The others give once, few or many, or a class for an expanded clone.

V	D	size	J	CDR3	DNA
TRBV4-1	TRBD2	many	TRBJ2-3	CASSPGTSEITDTQYF	TGCGCCAGCAGCCCCGGGACTAGCGAAATCACAGATACGCAGTATTTT
TRBV4-3	TRBD2	many	TRBJ2-5	CASSQELAGGQETQYF	TGCGCCAGCAGCCAAGAACTAGCGGGGGGGCAAGAGACCCAGTACTTC
TRBV29-1	.	few	TRBJ1-2	CSVAPGTNAYGYTF	TGCAGCGTTGCCCCAGGGACAAACGCCTATGGCTACACCTTC
TRBV11-3	TRBD1	many	TRBJ2-5	CASSLGQGVEETQYF	TGTGCCAGCAGCTTGGGACAGGGGGTCGAAGAGACCCAGTACTTC
TRBV2	.	many	TRBJ1-1	CASSRRAIGTEAFF	TGTGCCAGCAGTCGCAGGGCCATCGGCACTGAAGCTTTCTTT
TRBV29-1	TRBD1	many	TRBJ2-1	CSAGQGANEQFF	TGCAGCGCTGGACAGGGGGCAAATGAGCAGTTCTTC
TRBV5-1	.	many	TRBJ2-3	CASSWGRPPLDTQYF	TGCGCCAGCAGCTGGGGACGGCCGCCCTTAGATACGCAGTATTTT
TRBV2	.	few	TRBJ2-6	CASSAESGANVLTF	TGTGCCAGCAGTGCAGAAAGTGGGGCCAACGTCCTGACTTTC
TRBV6-1	.	many	TRBJ2-6	CASKLVSTGANVLTF	TGTGCCAGCAAACTAGTTTCGACTGGGGCCAACGTCCTGACTTTC
TRBV11-3	.	few	TRBJ2-3	CASTPQQGTTDTQYF	TGTGCCAGCACCCCCCAACAGGGAACCACAGATACGCAGTATTTT
TRBV3-1	.	.	TRBJ2-1	CASSQTDRRPYNEQFF	TGTGCCAGCAGCCAAACCGACAGGCGGCCGTACAATGAGCAGTTCTTC
TRBV6-6	TRBD1	many	TRBJ2-4	CASSYEGASNIQYF	TGTGCCAGCAGTTACGAGGGGGCAAGTAACATTCAGTACTTC
TRBV7-3	TRBD2	many	TRBJ2-1	CASSLISGPYNEQFF	TGTGCCAGCAGCTTAATTAGCGGGCCCTACAATGAGCAGTTCTTC
TRBV5-1	.	many	TRBJ1-2	CASSLPENYGYTF	TGCGCCAGCAGCTTGCCAGAGAACTATGGCTACACCTTC
TRBV5-1	TRBD2	many	TRBJ2-3	CASSLKLAGDPTQYF	TGCGCCAGCAGCTTGAAACTAGCGGGGGATCCTACGCAGTATTTT
TRBV30	.	many	TRBJ2-1	CAWSPSPNEQFF	TGTGCCTGGAGTCCCAGCCCCAATGAGCAGTTCTTC
TRBV4-1	.	many	TRBJ2-7	CASSFQAGAKEQYF	TGCGCCAGCAGCTTCCAAGCCGGGGCAAAGGAGCAGTACTTC
TRBV2	.	many	TRBJ1-1	CARKVGLNTEAFF	TGTGCCAGAAAGGTAGGATTGAACACTGAAGCTTTCTTT
TRBV6-5	TRBD2	many	TRBJ2-3	CASSYSGGGAGTQYF	TGTGCCAGCAGTTACTCGGGCGGGGGGGCCGGTACGCAGTATTTT
TRBV5-6	TRBD1	many	TRBJ2-7	CASSLGGQGAFDEQYF	TGTGCCAGCAGCTTGGGGGGACAGGGGGCTTTCGACGAGCAGTACTTC
TRBV5-1	.	many	TRBJ2-1	CASSGDGGSYNEQFF	TGCGCCAGCAGCGGCGATGGGGGTTCCTACAATGAGCAGTTCTTC
TRBV7-6	.	.	TRBJ1-6	CASSLDPANSPLHF	TGTGCCAGCAGCTTAGACCCAGCTAATTCACCCCTCCACTTT
TRBV4-1	.	once	TRBJ2-1	CASTARTGVNEKFF	TGCGCCAGCACGGCACGGACTGGGGTCAATGAGAAGTTCTTC
TRBV4-3	TRBD1	few	TRBJ1-4	CASSQRPGQLLFF	TGCGCCAGCAGCCAACGTCCGGGACAGTTACTGTTTTTT
TRBV27	.	many	TRBJ2-7	CASSFRGPSYEQYF	TGTGCCAGCAGTTTCCGGGGGCCCTCCTACGAGCAGTACTTC
TRBV4-1	.	many	TRBJ1-2	CASSRVQRADYGYTF	TGCGCCAGCAGCCGAGTACAGAGGGCGGACTATGGCTACACCTTC
TRBV25-1	TRBD2	.	TRBJ2-1	CASSEKPLAGEFGNEQFF	TGTGCCAGCAGTGAAAAACCCCTGGCGGGAGAATTCGGAAATGAGCAGTTCTTC
TRBV4-3	.	many	TRBJ1-6	CASSQVYSPLHF	TGCGCCAGCAGCCAGGTCTACTCACCCCTCCACTTT
TRBV24-1	.	.	TRBJ2-3	CATSDSRTDSQYF	TGTGCCACTAGTGATTCCCGCACAGATTCGCAGTATTTT
TRBV5-1	TRBD1	many	TRBJ2-1	CASSSGQGAYNEQFF	TGCGCCAGCAGTTCCGGACAGGGGGCCTACAATGAGCAGTTCTTC
TRBV4-3	.	many	TRBJ2-3	CASSPRRTDSFTDTQYF	TGCGCCAGCAGCCCAAGACGGACGGATTCATTCACAGATACGCAGTATTTT
TRBV7-2	.	.	TRBJ1-1	CAGSADMNTEAFF	TGTGCCGGCAGCGCCGACATGAACACAGAAGCTTTCTTT
TRBV27	TRBD1	many	TRBJ1-2	CASSRQGGNYGYTF	TGTGCCAGCAGTAGACAGGGAGGAAACTATGGCTACACCTTC
TRBV4-3	.	many	TRBJ1-2	CASSPLANYGYTF	TGCGCCAGCAGCCCGTTAGCTAACTATGGCTACACCTTC
TRBV5-1	.	many	TRBJ1-2	CASSLKGGDLHGYTF	TGCGCCAGCAGCTTGAAAGGAGGAGACCTCCATGGCTACACCTTC
TRBV7-6	.	many	TRBJ2-7	CASSLGDAWGTFYEQYF	TGTGCCAGCAGCTTAGGGGACGCGTGGGGGACCTTCTACGAGCAGTACTTC
TRBV6-5	.	.	TRBJ1-1	CARSFGHSNTEAFF	TGTGCCCGCAGTTTCGGTCACAGTAACACTGAAGCTTTCTTT
TRBV27	TRBD2	many	TRBJ2-7	CASSFTGGAYEQYF	TGTGCCAGCAGTTTTACGGGAGGGGCCTACGAGCAGTACTTC
TRBV4-3	.	many	TRBJ2-2	CASSQDQPTYLANTGELFF	TGCGCCAGCAGCCAAGATCAGCCTACGTACCTCGCGAACACCGGGGAGCTGTTTTTT
TRBV20-1	.	many	TRBJ2-5	CSASDGQETQYF	TGCAGTGCTAGTGACGGGCAAGAGACCCAGTACTTC
TRBV9	.	many	TRBJ2-1	CASSVGSGSSYNEQFF	TGTGCCAGCAGCGTAGGATCAGGGAGCTCCTACAATGAGCAGTTCTTC
TRBV20-1	TRBD1	many	TRBJ1-5	CSAPRLGTGDQPQHF	TGCAGTGCGCCGAGACTCGGGACAGGGGATCAGCCCCAGCATTTT
TRBV3-1	TRBD1	many	TRBJ2-6	CASSPREGAGANVLTF	TGTGCCAGCAGCCCACGCGAGGGGGCAGGCGCCAACGTCCTGACTTTC
TRBV2	.	few	TRBJ2-2	CATKPPQGSGELFF	TGTGCCACCAAGCCCCCCCAGGGTTCCGGGGAGCTGTTTTTT
TRBV28	.	many	TRBJ1-1	CASSFAGTRDTEAFF	TGTGCCAGCAGCTTTGCCGGGACCCGGGACACTGAAGCTTTCTTT
TRBV11-3	.	many	TRBJ1-6	CASSFGGANNSPLHF	TGTGCCAGCAGCTTTGGGGGGGCGAATAATTCACCCCTCCACTTT
TRBV10-3	.	many	TRBJ1-3	CASRVGPNTIYF	TGTGCCTCCAGGGTTGGGCCGAACACCATATATTTT
TRBV9	.	many	TRBJ1-1	CASSVATEGSTEAFF	TGTGCCAGCAGCGTAGCTACGGAGGGAAGCACTGAAGCTTTCTTT
TRBV5-5	.	many	TRBJ1-2	CASSLDLGHLYGYTF	TGTGCCAGCAGCTTGGATCTTGGGCACCTTTATGGCTACACCTTC
TRBV12-3/TRBV12-4	.	many	TRBJ2-2	CASRVRAGLGGGGNTGELFF	TGTGCCAGCAGGGTCCGCGCCGGACTGGGAGGGGGGGGTAACACCGGGGAGCTGTTTTTT
TRBV24-1	.	many	TRBJ2-5	CATSETLGFRETQYF	TGTGCCACCAGTGAAACCCTCGGGTTTAGGGAGACCCAGTACTTC
TRBV18	.	many	TRBJ1-1	CASSPPGRNTEAFF	TGTGCCAGCTCACCCCCCGGCAGGAACACTGAAGCTTTCTTT
TRBV7-2	.	.	TRBJ2-2	CASSTRVGAGTGELFF	TGTGCCAGCAGCACTCGCGTGGGGGCGGGCACCGGGGAGCTGTTTTTT
TRBV15	.	many	TRBJ2-7	CATAGKSYEQYF	TGTGCCACCGCGGGCAAATCCTACGAGCAGTACTTC
TRBV4-3	.	many	TRBJ2-7	CANSQDMGTYSYEQYF	TGCGCCAACAGCCAAGACATGGGGACGTACTCCTACGAGCAGTACTTC
TRBV29-1	TRBD1	many	TRBJ1-2	CSVPTGSDYGYTF	TGCAGCGTTCCGACAGGGTCTGACTATGGCTACACCTTC
TRBV3-1	.	many	TRBJ1-6	CASSREFAGNSPLHF	TGTGCCAGCAGCCGCGAGTTCGCTGGTAATTCACCCCTCCACTTT